This T cell receptor (beta chain) comes out of a study of blood T cell repertoires in COVID-19. As for the study in general: Sites in the United States, Italy and Spain provided acute and convalescent COVID-19 samples. PBMCs, B-cell-depleted T cells, or T cells provided the cDNA or gDNA that made up the material.

Ages ranged from about 18 to 89 years, with residence in 20 to 30 US areas. In the original processing: From reference gene primer amplification, estimates of nucleated cell counts were derived. Profiled with immunoSEQ multiplex PCR; TCRdb holds only in-frame clones, not every one. The DNA gave D and trimming, while V, J and clone size come from that table. This sample has 300,000 to 400,000 clones, with around 86% found just once. The CDR3 totals 15 residues. With 3 bases removed from V and 4 bases from J, the gap between germline ends came to 13 bases. Germline loops: CDR1 SGHNT, CDR2 YENEEA. This TCR was sampled from a woman in her thirties or forties with acute COVID-19. Material for sequencing was PBMCs or T cells enriched from blood (not recorded which). The V and J genes are TRBV11-3 and TRBJ1-3; perhaps TRBD1 as D (5 bases). CDR3 DNA: TGTGCCAGCAGCTTTGGAGGGGCGGTCGGAAACACCATATATTTT. This encodes CASSFGGAVGNTIYF.